The 21 T cell receptor beta chains reported below all come from one sample, sequenced in a study of T-cell reconstitution after alpha-beta-depleted transplantation in children. TCRbeta library preparation incorporated unique molecular identifiers. TCRdb itself ran the PCR reads through MiXCR, one entry per CDR3 protein. The profile shows about 200,000 distinct CDR3 sequences, 5.5% to 7% of them singletons. This specimen was PBMCs, taken before TCRalphabeta/CD19-depleted stem cell transplant. These receptor sequences come from a boy younger than 10 with acute lymphoblastic leukemia, due to receive a stem cell transplant.

At least ten counts were recorded for this clonotype. The chain couples TRBV6-1 to TRBJ2-2, with 7 bases that match TRBD1. After removal of 6 bases from V and 0 bases from J, the junction contained 4 bases not matched to a gene. Germline V gives CDR1 MNHNS, CDR2 SASEGT. The CDR3 has 15 amino acids. Here the CDR3 DNA reads TGTGCCAGCAGGCAAGGGGGCTCGAACACCGGGGAGCTGTTTTTT. Translating it yields CASRQGGSNTGELFF.

This clonotype has ten or more counts. The chain links TRBV18 to TRBJ1-5, with TRBD1 matching 7 bases. Losses at the gene ends were 6 bases for V and 1 base for J; bases not matched to a gene: 12. The CDR3 extends over 17 amino acids. Germline CDR1 KGHSH, CDR2 LQKENI. The CDR3 loop reads CASSPGQAQYSNQPQHF. In nucleotides, the CDR3 is TGTGCCAGCTCTCCAGGACAGGCCCAATACAGCAATCAGCCCCAGCATTTT.

This clonotype was counted a few times. The rearrangement joins TRBV7-9 to TRBJ2-1; D is unclear. CDR1 is SEHNR, CDR2 FQNEAQ, per germline (reference sequence). This CDR3 is built from 16 residues. Trimming took 5 bases from V and 4 from J, leaving 18 bases between them. The CDR3 DNA reads TGTGCCAGCAGCCCTGGGGTTGGGGAATTTTACAATGAGCAGTTCTTC. This encodes CASSPGVGEFYNEQFF.

This clonotype was seen ten or more times. The genes are TRBV19 and TRBJ2-2, with 7 positions matching TRBD2. The germline gives CDR1 LNHDA, CDR2 SQIVND (reference sequence). CDR3 length: 14 amino acids. Unmatched junction bases numbered 8, after V lost 9 bases and J lost 4 bases. CDR3 nucleotide sequence: TGTGCCAGCAGAGAGACTAGCAGCACCGGGGAGCTGTTTTTT. Its translation is CASRETSSTGELFF.

This clonotype was picked up a small number of times. The rearrangement joins TRBV5-1 to TRBJ1-2; 7 nucleotides match TRBD1. V trimming: 4 bases; J trimming: 8 bases; junction bases outside the gene matches: 11. Germline V CDR1 and CDR2: SGHRS, YFSETQ. The CDR3 contains 14 residues. Here the CDR3 reads CASSSSGTVGGYTF. The CDR3 DNA reads TGCGCCAGCAGCAGCTCCGGGACAGTGGGGGGCTACACCTTC.

This clonotype was recorded many times. The rearrangement joins TRBV28 to TRBJ1-2, with TRBD1 as a possible D gene (5 bases). The CDR3 consists of 16 residues. V was shortened by 5 bases and J by 4 bases, with 20 bases between the two germline ends. The V gene's germline CDR1 is MDHEN and CDR2 SYDVKM. In nucleotides, the CDR3 is TGTGCCAGCAGTCCCACGGGGCAGGCCCCCCTCTATGGCTACACCTTC. This translates into CASSPTGQAPLYGYTF.

This clonotype was recorded a few times. V is TRBV11-2 and J is TRBJ2-5, with 8 bases identical to TRBD1. With V trimmed by 0 bases and J by 1 base, 10 bases remained unmatched. The CDR3 totals 18 residues. Germline CDR1 and CDR2: SGHAT and FQNNGV. The CDR3 coding sequence is TGTGCCAGCAGCTTAGATCAGGGGAGACAGGGGCTCCAAGAGACCCAGTACTTC. It specifies CASSLDQGRQGLQETQYF.

This clonotype was picked up many times. This sequence joins TRBV12-3 or TRBV12-4 and TRBJ2-7; possible D gene TRBD2, 6 bases. This CDR3 is built from 14 residues. V was trimmed by 8 bases and J by 0 bases, leaving 14 bases between them. The DNA for the CDR3 is TGTGCCAGCGCCCCCGGGGGAAGCTCCTACGAGCAGTACTTC. Translation: CASAPGGSSYEQYF.

The V gene is TRBV7-9, the J gene TRBJ2-7; the D is unclear. Per germline, CDR1 SEHNR and CDR2 FQNEAQ (reference sequence). Trimming took off 4 bases at V and 0 bases at J, with 10 bases between the two ends. The length of the CDR3 is 14 residues. CDR3 sequence (DNA): TGTGCCAGCAGCTCCACCTTTCCCTCCTACGAGCAGTACTTC. Its protein product is CASSSTFPSYEQYF.

In DNA, the CDR3 is TGTGCCAGCAGCGACCGAAGACAGGGGAACGAGCAGTACTTC. This sequence encodes CASSDRRQGNEQYF. The chain couples TRBV14 to TRBJ2-7; 8 bases are shared with TRBD1. The CDR3 runs 14 residues. Losses at the gene ends were 5 bases for V and 5 bases for J; bases not matched to a gene: 8. From germline, CDR1 is SGHDN and CDR2 FVKESK. The full variable domain, completed using reference TRBV14 and TRBJ2-7, is EAGVTQFPSHSVIEKGQTVTLRCDPISGHDNLYWYRRVMGKEIKFLLHFVKESKQDESGMPNNRFLAERTGGTYSTLKVQPAELEDSGVYFCASSDRRQGNEQYFGPGTRLTVT.

This clonotype was seen ten or more times. The chain couples TRBV7-9 to TRBJ2-7, with TRBD1 identical over 7 bases. CDR3 length equals 14 residues. With 6 bases clipped from V and 1 base from J, the junction kept 6 bases outside the gene matches. The germline V gene has CDR1 SEHNR and CDR2 FQNEAQ (reference sequence). For the CDR3, the DNA is TGTGCCAGCAGACAGGGGACGGTTTCCTACGAGCAGTACTTC. This encodes CASRQGTVSYEQYF.

The rearrangement joins TRBV14 to TRBJ1-1; TRBD1 is a possible D gene (6 bases). CDR3 length equals 17 residues. The germline V gene encodes CDR1 SGHDN and CDR2 FVKESK. V was trimmed by 1 base and J by 4 bases, leaving 19 bases between them. CDR3 DNA sequence: TGTGCCAGCAGCCAAGGGGGCTCAGGGGAGTCCCTCACTGAAGCTTTCTTT. It encodes CASSQGGSGESLTEAFF.

On this clonotype: A read error may explain this, as a much larger clone is one base away. V usage is TRBV28 and J usage is TRBJ2-5; D not resolved. The CDR3 is 15 amino acids. Trimming shortened V by 0 bases and J by 2 bases, and 10 bases separated the two germline ends. Germline loops: CDR1 MDHEN, CDR2 SYDVKM. The chain's CDR3 is CASSLWSNSQETQYF. The DNA for the CDR3 is TGTGCCAGCAGTTTATGGTCGAATTCACAAGAGACCCAGTACTTC.

This clonotype was observed many times. The V and J genes are TRBV7-3 and TRBJ2-1; the match to TRBD1 covers 8 bases. CDR1 is SGHTA, CDR2 FQGTGA, per germline. The J segment lost 7 bases and the V segment lost 4 bases, leaving 12 bases of the junction unmatched. The CDR3 length is 16 residues. The CDR3 nucleotides read TGTGCCAGCAGCTACGGACCGGGACAGGTCGCAAATGAGCAGTTCTTC. Residues: CASSYGPGQVANEQFF.

At least ten counts were recorded for this clonotype. The V and J genes are TRBV29-1 and TRBJ1-4; tentatively, D is TRBD1 (6 bases). CDR1 is SQVTM, CDR2 ANQGSEA, per germline. V lost 6 bases and J 8 bases, leaving 13 bases between the germline ends. The length of the CDR3 is 12 residues. The CDR3 loop reads CSVRGVVEKLFF. CDR3 DNA: TGCAGCGTCAGGGGAGTGGTAGAAAAACTGTTTTTT.

This clonotype was detected many times. The J gene is TRBJ1-2, the V gene TRBV5-1; D remains unclear. The CDR3 is made up of 13 amino acids. Germline values: CDR1 SGHRS, CDR2 YFSETQ. Trimming left V 0 bases short and J 5 bases short, with 8 bases between. CDR3 in amino acids: CASSLETIYGYTF. The CDR3 coding sequence is TGCGCCAGCAGCTTGGAGACAATTTATGGCTACACCTTC. Using reference TRBV5-1 and TRBJ1-2 for the parts outside the CDR3, the full variable domain is KAGVTQTPRYLIKTRGQQVTLSCSPISGHRSVSWYQQTPGQGLQFLFEYFSETQRNKGNFPGRFSGRQFSNSRSEMNVSTLELGDSALYLCASSLETIYGYTFGSGTRLTVV.

V is TRBV7-2 and J is TRBJ1-6, with D perhaps matching TRBD1 (6 bases). The germline V and J ends were trimmed by 3 bases and 7 bases, with 10 bases remaining between them. Germline-derived CDR1 and CDR2 are SGHTA and FQGNSA. The CDR3 totals 14 residues. The CDR3 DNA follows: TGTGCCAGCAGCTTTCGACAGGCAAATTCACCCCTCCACTTT. It codes for CASSFRQANSPLHF.

This clonotype was seen at least ten times. V usage is TRBV15 and J usage is TRBJ1-3; D ambiguous. Germline lookup yields CDR1 LNHNV and CDR2 YYDKDF (reference sequence). This CDR3 is 11 amino acids long. Trimming shortened V by 9 bases and J by 4 bases, and 7 bases separated the two germline ends. For the CDR3, the DNA is TGTGCCACACGGTGGGGAAACACCATATATTTT. This gives the protein CATRWGNTIYF.

V and J are TRBV9 and TRBJ2-2; D uncertain. With 10 bases removed from V and 4 bases from J, the gap between germline ends came to 14 bases. CDR1 is SGDLS and CDR2 is YYNGEE in the germline V gene. This CDR3 region has 13 residues. The CDR3 DNA reads TGTGCCTCCCGGATGCAGATCACCGGGGAGCTGTTTTTT. Amino acid sequence: CASRMQITGELFF.

This clonotype was detected many times. This sequence joins TRBV29-1 and TRBJ2-1; 11 bases match TRBD2. The CDR3 runs to 15 residues. Germline-derived CDR1 and CDR2 are SQVTM and ANQGSEA. V lost 7 bases, J lost 9 bases, and 14 bases stayed unmatched. The CDR3 reads CSDYSTTSGVGEQFF. CDR3 sequence (DNA): TGCAGCGATTATTCGACGACTAGCGGGGTTGGTGAGCAGTTCTTC.

In this sample, this clonotype turned up many times. The V call is TRBV3-1, the J call TRBJ2-3; D is perhaps TRBD2 (6 bases). From germline, CDR1 is LGHDT and CDR2 YNNKEL (reference sequence). The CDR3 runs to 16 residues. V was clipped by 2 bases and J by 2 bases, with 14 bases between them. Here the CDR3 reads CASSQTAGLYTDTQYF. The CDR3 DNA sequence: TGTGCCAGCAGCCAAACCGCGGGACTCTACACAGATACGCAGTATTTT.